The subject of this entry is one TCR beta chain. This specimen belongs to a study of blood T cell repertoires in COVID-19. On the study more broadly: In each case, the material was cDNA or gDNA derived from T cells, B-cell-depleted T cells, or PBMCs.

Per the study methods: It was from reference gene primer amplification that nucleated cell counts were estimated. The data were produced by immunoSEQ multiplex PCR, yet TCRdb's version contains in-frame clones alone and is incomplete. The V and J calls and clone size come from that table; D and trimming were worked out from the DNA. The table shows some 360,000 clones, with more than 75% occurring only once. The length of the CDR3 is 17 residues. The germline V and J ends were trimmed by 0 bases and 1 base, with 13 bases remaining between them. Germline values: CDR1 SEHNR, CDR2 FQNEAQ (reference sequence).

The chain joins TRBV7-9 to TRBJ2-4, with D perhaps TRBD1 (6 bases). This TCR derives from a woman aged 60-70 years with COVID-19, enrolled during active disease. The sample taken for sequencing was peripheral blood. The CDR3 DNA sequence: TGTGCCAGCAGCTTAGCAGGGGGAAACAGGGCCAAAAACATTCAGTACTTC. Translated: CASSLAGGNRAKNIQYF. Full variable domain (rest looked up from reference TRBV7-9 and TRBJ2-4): DTGVSQNPRHKITKRGQNVTFRCDPISEHNRLYWYRQTLGQGPEFLTYFQNEAQLEKSRLLSDRFSAERPKGSFSTLEIQRTEQGDSAMYLCASSLAGGNRAKNIQYFGAGTRLSVL.